These 8 T cell receptor beta chains originate from one sample sequenced in a study of blood T cell repertoires in COVID-19 (dated by TCRdb to the early 2020s). Library preparation was by the immunoSEQ multiplex PCR assay. In TCRdb, the immuneACCESS table is reduced to in-frame sequences with V and J assigned. These tables do not hold every clone; where another copy was compared, an unresolved V gene accounts for under half, and the others remain unexplained. Here the sample has tens of thousands of clones; roughly 80% occur a single time. Around 2.5% of the sample belongs to the ten largest clones. The sample consisted of peripheral blood. Receptors were obtained from a woman aged 60-75 years with acute or convalescent COVID-19.

This chain links TRBV10-1 with TRBJ1-1; TRBD1 is a possible D gene (5 bases). CDR3 size: 13 residues. CDR1 is WNHNN, CDR2 SYGVQD, per germline (reference sequence). Trimming cost V 4 bases and J 4 bases, with 10 bases left between them. The CDR3: CASSGQGGTEAFF. The CDR3, as DNA: TGCGCCAGCAGTGGGCAGGGAGGCACTGAAGCTTTCTTT.

The chain is built from TRBV25-1 and TRBJ2-7; D is unclear. V was cut by 2 bases and J by 4 bases, with 3 bases left in between. The CDR3 extends over 11 amino acids. Per the germline V gene, CDR1 is MGHDK and CDR2 is SYGVNS. CDR3 DNA: TGTGCCAGCAGTGAACGGTACGAGCAGTACTTC. Amino acids: CASSERYEQYF.

This sequence joins TRBV6-5 and TRBJ2-2; TRBD2 matches at 7 bases. From germline, CDR1 is MNHEY and CDR2 SVGAGI. The CDR3 extends over 14 amino acids. The V and J ends lost 11 bases and 0 bases, in that order; junction bases with no gene match: 6. The DNA of the CDR3 is TGTGCCTGCCAGCGGGACCCGAACACCGGGGAGCTGTTTTTT. As protein: CACQRDPNTGELFF.

Of note for this clone: Other DNA sequences in this specimen translate into the identical CDR3. The J gene is TRBJ1-2, the V gene TRBV5-1; TRBD1 matches 12 bases. Germline lookup yields CDR1 SGHRS and CDR2 YFSETQ. The CDR3 has 15 residues. The V and J ends lost 0 bases and 7 bases, in that order; junction bases with no gene match: 4. The CDR3 DNA is TGCGCCAGCAGCTTGGTGGGACAGGGGGCGCCTGGCTACACCTTC. It encodes CASSLVGQGAPGYTF.

The chain has TRBV11-2 and TRBJ2-5; D not certain. Looked up from germline, CDR1 is SGHAT and CDR2 is FQNNGV. This CDR3 contains 14 residues. V lost 7 bases and J lost 4, with 16 bases in between. CDR3 residues: CASNHGVRRETQYF. CDR3 DNA sequence: TGTGCCAGCAACCACGGAGTAAGGAGAGAGACCCAGTACTTC. The full variable domain, its missing parts supplied by reference TRBV11-2 and TRBJ2-5, is EAGVAQSPRYKIIEKRQSVAFWCNPISGHATLYWYQQILGQGPKLLIQFQNNGVVDDSQLPKDRFSAERLKGVDSTLKIQPAKLEDSAVYLCASNHGVRRETQYFGPGTRLLVL.

The chain carries TRBV19 and TRBJ1-1, with 7 bases identical to TRBD1. CDR3 length: 17 residues. CDR1 and CDR2 (germline): LNHDA, SQIVND (reference sequence). Unmatched junction bases numbered 18, after V lost 10 bases and J lost 1 base. The CDR3 bases are TGTGCCACCCGGCGGGACAGCCAAGGAGAGAGGAACACTGAAGCTTTCTTT. Amino acid sequence: CATRRDSQGERNTEAFF.

The V and J genes are TRBV9 and TRBJ2-3; 8 bases map to TRBD1. V was pared by 7 bases and J by 6 bases, with 4 bases of the junction left unmatched. The CDR3 is 12 amino acids. The germline CDR1 and CDR2 sequences are SGDLS and YYNGEE. CDR3 amino acids: CASGQGVDTQYF. As DNA, the CDR3 is TGTGCCAGCGGACAGGGAGTGGATACGCAGTATTTT.

CDR3 sequence (DNA): TGTGCCAGCAGTTTATGGCTAAACAGGGGGCAGGGCGCTTTCTTT. This encodes CASSLWLNRGQGAFF. The chain links TRBV28 to TRBJ1-1; 9 nucleotides line up with TRBD1. V lost 0 bases and J lost 11; bases outside the gene matches: 10. Germline V lookup: CDR1 MDHEN, CDR2 SYDVKM. The CDR3 runs 15 residues.